A selection of T cell receptor beta chains follows, all from one sample in a study of blood T cell repertoires in COVID-19. The table came from immunoSEQ multiplex PCR; TCRdb's copy has only in-frame clones and leaves some out. The table includes 200,000 to 250,000 clones, approximately 80% detected once. Sequenced sample: peripheral blood. Source of these receptors: an elderly woman with acute or convalescent COVID-19. CDR3s include the opening cysteine and the closing phenylalanine or tryptophan. A D gene is named only where the DNA matches it firmly. The size entry is marked missing in some rows and otherwise reads once, few, many or a size class.

NA	TRBV5-1	13	TRBJ1-1	NA	TGCGCCAGCAGCTTGGTGAGGGGGACTGAAGCTTTCTTT	CASSLVRGTEAFF
NA	TRBV3-1/TRBV3-2	15	TRBJ1-3	NA	TGTGCCAGCAGCCAACTGGGGGCGAAGGGAAACACCATATATTTT	CASSQLGAKGNTIYF
NA	TRBV3-1/TRBV3-2	15	TRBJ2-7	NA	TGTGCCAGCAGCCAAGGACTCAGCTCGGCCTACGAGCAGTACTTC	CASSQGLSSAYEQYF
NA	TRBV19	13	TRBJ2-7	few	TGTGCCAGTAGTCGGGACACCTCCTACGAGCAGTACTTC	CASSRDTSYEQYF
TRBD1	TRBV4-1	15	TRBJ1-1	few	TGCGCCAGCAGCGGAGGTGCAGGGGGCCTGACTGAAGCTTTCTTT	CASSGGAGGLTEAFF
NA	TRBV5-6	15	TRBJ2-4	NA	TGTGCCAGCAGCCTGGGTGCTATAGCCAAAAACATTCAGTACTTC	CASSLGAIAKNIQYF
NA	TRBV5-1	11	TRBJ2-1	few	TGCGCCAGCAGCGCGAACAATGAGCAGTTCTTC	CASSANNEQFF
NA	TRBV5-6	13	TRBJ2-1	NA	TGTGCCAGCAGCTTGGAGGAGTATGCTGAGCAGTTCTTC	CASSLEEYAEQFF
NA	TRBV5-4	13	TRBJ1-2	NA	TGTGCCAGCAGCTTGGACAGAGACTATGGCTACACCTTC	CASSLDRDYGYTF
TRBD2	TRBV3-1/TRBV3-2	19	TRBJ2-3	NA	TGTGCCAGCAGCAGTATCCCAGGACTAGCGGGGGGGCTTGGAGATACGCAGTATTTT	CASSSIPGLAGGLGDTQYF
NA	TRBV14	15	TRBJ1-2	NA	TGTGCCAGCAGCCAAGCCTCGGGGGCTAACTATGGCTACACCTTC	CASSQASGANYGYTF
NA	TRBV21-1	17	TRBJ1-1	NA	TGTGCCAGCAGCAAATTGCCACGGACAGGGGATTCGACTGAAGCTTTCTTT	CASSKLPRTGDSTEAFF
TRBD1	TRBV7-9	16	TRBJ1-2	NA	TGTGCCAGCAGCAGAACCGGGACAGGGATGTTCTATGGCTACACCTTC	CASSRTGTGMFYGYTF
TRBD2	TRBV7-3	15	TRBJ2-7	NA	TGTGCCAGCAGTTCAACCCTAGCGGGATACGACGAGCAGTACTTC	CASSSTLAGYDEQYF
TRBD2	TRBV5-1	16	TRBJ2-1	NA	TGCGCCAGCAGCCCTTTCCCTAGCGGGAGGGCCGCTGAGCAGTTCTTC	CASSPFPSGRAAEQFF
TRBD1	TRBV9	16	TRBJ2-1	NA	TGTGCCAGCAGCCCCAGGGGGAGTTCCTCCTACAATGAGCAGTTCTTC	CASSPRGSSSYNEQFF
TRBD1	TRBV14	15	TRBJ1-4	NA	TGTGCCAGCAGGTCCTCAGGGACAGGGAGGGAAAAACTGTTTTTT	CASRSSGTGREKLFF
TRBD2	TRBV7-3	14	TRBJ2-2	NA	TGTGCCACCGGACTAGCGGGGTCTAGCGGGGAGCTGTTTTTT	CATGLAGSSGELFF
TRBD2	TRBV18	18	TRBJ2-2	NA	TGTGCCAGCTCACCACGAATACCTAGCGGGACGAACACCGGGGAGCTGTTTTTT	CASSPRIPSGTNTGELFF
NA	TRBV18	15	TRBJ1-2	NA	TGTGCCAGCTCACCCTTAGACAGGTTGAACTATGGCTACACCTTC	CASSPLDRLNYGYTF
NA	TRBV7-2	13	TRBJ2-5	NA	TGTGCCAGCAGCTTAACTAGCTTGGAGACCCAGTACTTC	CASSLTSLETQYF
TRBD1	TRBV5-1	15	TRBJ2-5	once	TGCGCCAGCAGCTTGGGGGACAGGGACCAAGAGACCCAGTACTTC	CASSLGDRDQETQYF
TRBD2	TRBV6-5	14	TRBJ2-7	NA	TGTGCCAGCAGCCGTAGCGGGAGTGGGTACGAGCAGTACTTC	CASSRSGSGYEQYF
NA	TRBV7-9	11	TRBJ2-1	NA	TGTGCCAGCAGCCCCTCGGATGAGCAGTTCTTC	CASSPSDEQFF
TRBD1	TRBV7-9	15	TRBJ2-1	many	TGTGCCAGCAGCTTGAGGACAGGAGCCTACAATGAGCAGTTCTTC	CASSLRTGAYNEQFF
TRBD2	TRBV19	15	TRBJ2-3	NA	TGTGCCAGTAGTATCTCGGCGGGGGGGCCCGATACGCAGTATTTT	CASSISAGGPDTQYF
NA	TRBV6-1	16	TRBJ2-3	NA	TGTGCCAGCAGTGCGCAGCGGGGCTCAGGGGCAGATACGCAGTATTTT	CASSAQRGSGADTQYF
TRBD2	TRBV7-2	13	TRBJ2-4	once	TGTGCCAGCAGTCCGACTAGCGGTGACATTCAGTACTTC	CASSPTSGDIQYF
TRBD1	TRBV4-1	17	TRBJ1-1	NA	TGCGCCAGCAGCCCCGGTGGACAGGGTAGGATGAACACTGAAGCTTTCTTT	CASSPGGQGRMNTEAFF